The rows below give T cell receptor beta chains drawn from one sample of a study of T cell responses to AZD1222 COVID-19 vaccine. Generated by immunoSEQ multiplex PCR, the TCRdb table keeps only in-frame clones and is missing some. The sample yields 90,000 to 120,000 clones, about 89% seen once. The sequencing used peripheral blood, collected on day 0 of AZD1222 vaccination. Receptors originate from an adult in good health. Both conserved end residues are part of each CDR3. A D gene is named only where the DNA matches it firmly. The size of a clone is reported for some rows only, either as once, few or many, or as a class for expanded clones.

abundance	d_gene	v_gene	j_gene	CDR3nt	CDR3aa
once	TRBD1	TRBV20-1	TRBJ1-4	TGCAGTGCTAGTGATGGACAGGGAGAAAAACTGTTTTTT	CSASDGQGEKLFF
.	.	TRBV9	TRBJ2-2	TGTGCCAGCAGCGTTTTCACACGGTCCACCGGGGAGCTGTTTTTT	CASSVFTRSTGELFF
.	.	TRBV30	TRBJ1-6	TGTGCCTGGAGCCAGGGACATCCGAATTCACCCCTCCACTTT	CAWSQGHPNSPLHF
.	.	TRBV2	TRBJ1-6	TGTGCCAGCAGTGATGCAGAAAATAATTCACCCCTCCACTTT	CASSDAENNSPLHF
.	.	TRBV9	TRBJ2-1	TGTGCCAGCAGCGTAGCAATGGGTCATGAGCAGTTCTTC	CASSVAMGHEQFF
.	.	TRBV18	TRBJ2-7	TGTGCCAGCGGGCCTACCTACGAGCAGTACTTC	CASGPTYEQYF
.	.	TRBV7-9	TRBJ2-5	TGTGCCAGCAGCTTAGACGAAGAGACCCAGTACTTC	CASSLDEETQYF
.	.	TRBV5-8	TRBJ2-7	TGTGCCAGCAGCTTGGGGGACACGGCCTACGAGCAGTACTTC	CASSLGDTAYEQYF
.	.	TRBV7-9	TRBJ1-1	TGTGCCAGCAGCTTAGTGGGCCCACAAACGAACACTGAAGCTTTCTTT	CASSLVGPQTNTEAFF
few	TRBD1	TRBV10-3	TRBJ1-1	TGTGCCATCAGCCCCGAAACGGGACAGGGGGCATTGGGAAGTGCTGAAGCTTTCTTT	CAISPETGQGALGSAEAFF
.	TRBD2	TRBV28	TRBJ2-7	TGTGCCAGCAGGTTACTAGCGGGAGGTATCTACGAGCAGTACTTC	CASRLLAGGIYEQYF
.	.	TRBV29-1	TRBJ1-1	TGCAGCCTTAAAAACCCCGGGACTGCGGCTTTCTTT	CSLKNPGTAAFF
few	TRBD1	TRBV11-3	TRBJ2-2	TGTGCCAGCAGCTTGCGGACAGGGGGCTCCGGGGAGCTGTTTTTT	CASSLRTGGSGELFF
.	.	TRBV4-1	TRBJ1-5	TGCGCCAGCAGCCAACGGACGACCCCCAATCAGCCCCAGCATTTT	CASSQRTTPNQPQHF
.	TRBD1	TRBV19	TRBJ2-7	TGTGCCACCGGACAGGGGGTGGACGAGCAGTACTTC	CATGQGVDEQYF
.	.	TRBV10-1	TRBJ2-1	TGCGCCAGCAGTGAGTCAGGCAGCTCCTACAATGAGCAGTTCTTC	CASSESGSSYNEQFF
.	.	TRBV5-1	TRBJ2-3	TGCGCCAGCAGCTCTATGGGCGCGGGCACAGATACGCAGTATTTT	CASSSMGAGTDTQYF
.	.	TRBV15	TRBJ2-7	TGTGCCACCAGCAGAGATTTGGCGGGTGGGGACGAGCAGTACTTC	CATSRDLAGGDEQYF
.	TRBD1	TRBV4-1	TRBJ1-4	TGCGCCAGCGCAAACAGGGGAACCGGGAATGAAAAACTGTTTTTT	CASANRGTGNEKLFF
.	TRBD2	TRBV11-2	TRBJ2-5	TGTGCCACGGGGGGGCCGGAAGAGACCCAGTACTTC	CATGGPEETQYF
.	.	TRBV19	TRBJ2-1	TGTGCCAGTAGGGAAGGGCGCAGAAATGAGCAGTTCTTC	CASREGRRNEQFF
.	TRBD2	TRBV6-5	TRBJ2-3	TGTGCCAGCACTAGCGGGGGGGCCGGCACAGATACGCAGTATTTT	CASTSGGAGTDTQYF
.	TRBD2	TRBV12-3/TRBV12-4	TRBJ2-5	TGTGCCAGCAGTTTCGCGGGAGTGGAGACCCAGTACTTC	CASSFAGVETQYF
once	.	TRBV5-1	TRBJ1-3	TGCGCCAGCAGCCCCGGGTCTCCAAACACCATATATTTT	CASSPGSPNTIYF
few	TRBD1	TRBV4-1	TRBJ2-7	TGCGCCAGCAGCCATGGGACAGGGAGCTCCTACGAGCAGTACTTC	CASSHGTGSSYEQYF
.	.	TRBV12-3/TRBV12-4	TRBJ1-2	TGTGCCAGTTATCAGCAGGGGCTTGGTGGCTACACCTTC	CASYQQGLGGYTF
.	TRBD1	TRBV19	TRBJ1-1	TGTGCCAGTAGTCCTAGAAGATACCGGGACAGGGAGGCCAATTGGGGGAACACTGAAGCTTTCTTT	CASSPRRYRDREANWGNTEAFF
.	.	TRBV7-9	TRBJ1-2	TGTGCCAGCAGCTTAAAGGGTGGCTACACCTTC	CASSLKGGYTF
.	TRBD2	TRBV11-2	TRBJ2-3	TGTGCCAGCAGCTCCCTGGGGGCTAGCGGGAGGGTAGATACGCAGTATTTT	CASSSLGASGRVDTQYF
.	TRBD1	TRBV25-1	TRBJ2-3	TGTGCCAGCAGTGAATATCTCGGACAGGTTATCACAGATACGCAGTATTTT	CASSEYLGQVITDTQYF
.	.	TRBV11-3	TRBJ2-5	TGTGCCAGCAGCGAAGGACAGTCCGGGGCGGAGACCCAGTACTTC	CASSEGQSGAETQYF
.	.	TRBV30	TRBJ1-2	TGTGCCTCAGCCCCCGGGACCCACGAGACGGGCTACACCTTC	CASAPGTHETGYTF
.	.	TRBV19	TRBJ1-2	TGTGCCAGTAGGGACAGTCCGTATGGCTACACCTTC	CASRDSPYGYTF
.	TRBD1	TRBV11-3	TRBJ1-1	TGTGCCAGCAGCTTAGAGGACAGGGAGAACACTGAAGCTTTCTTT	CASSLEDRENTEAFF
.	TRBD1	TRBV5-8	TRBJ1-2	TGTGCCAGCAGCGAGTGGACAGGAGCTAACTATGGCTACACCTTC	CASSEWTGANYGYTF
.	.	TRBV30	TRBJ1-2	TGTGCCTGGAATTTTGGGATCACCGGTGGGGCCGGCTACACCTTC	CAWNFGITGGAGYTF
once	.	TRBV5-4	TRBJ1-2	TGTGCCAGCAGTGTAGGACTCGTGAACTATGGCTACACCTTC	CASSVGLVNYGYTF
.	.	TRBV7-9	TRBJ2-5	TGTGCCAGCAGCCCCGTCGGAATCCAAGAGACCCAGTACTTC	CASSPVGIQETQYF
.	TRBD1	TRBV3-1/TRBV3-2	TRBJ1-4	TGTGCCAGCAGCCTCGGGACAGGGCGAGAAAAACTGTTTTTT	CASSLGTGREKLFF
.	.	TRBV28	TRBJ1-5	TGTGCCAGCCATCAGGAGTACAATCAGCCCCAGCATTTT	CASHQEYNQPQHF
.	TRBD2	TRBV4-1	TRBJ2-3	TGCGCCAGCAGCCATCCTCTAGCGGGGGGGCCCCATAGGTATTTT	CASSHPLAGGPHRYF
.	.	TRBV30	TRBJ1-1	TGTGCCTGGACCTTATCCAGGGGCTGGAACACTGAAGCTTTCTTT	CAWTLSRGWNTEAFF